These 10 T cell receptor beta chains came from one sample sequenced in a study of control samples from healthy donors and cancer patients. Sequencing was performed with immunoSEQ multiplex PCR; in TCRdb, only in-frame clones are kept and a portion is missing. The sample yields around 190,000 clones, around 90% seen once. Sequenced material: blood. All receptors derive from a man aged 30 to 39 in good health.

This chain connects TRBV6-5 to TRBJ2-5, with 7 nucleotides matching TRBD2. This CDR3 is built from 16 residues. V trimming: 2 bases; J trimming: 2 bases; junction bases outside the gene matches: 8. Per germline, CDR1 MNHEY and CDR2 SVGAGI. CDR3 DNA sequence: TGTGCCAGCAGTTACCGGGGGACTAAGAGTCAAGAGACCCAGTACTTC. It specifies CASSYRGTKSQETQYF.

The CDR3 here is CASSSWVSSYEQYF. CDR3 in DNA: TGTGCCAGCAGCTCCTGGGTGAGCTCCTACGAGCAGTACTTC. The chain uses TRBV5-6 and TRBJ2-7; D is unclear. The CDR3 is made up of 14 amino acids. The V gene's germline CDR1 is SGHDT and CDR2 YYEEEE. Between the trimmed V and J ends, which lost 3 bases and 0 bases, there was a span of 10 bases.

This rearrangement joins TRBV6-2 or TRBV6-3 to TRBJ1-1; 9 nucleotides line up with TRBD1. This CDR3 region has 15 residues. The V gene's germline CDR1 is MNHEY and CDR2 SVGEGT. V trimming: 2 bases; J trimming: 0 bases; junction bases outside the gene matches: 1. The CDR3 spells CASSYGTGMNTEAFF. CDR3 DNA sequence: TGTGCCAGCAGTTACGGGACAGGGATGAACACTGAAGCTTTCTTT.

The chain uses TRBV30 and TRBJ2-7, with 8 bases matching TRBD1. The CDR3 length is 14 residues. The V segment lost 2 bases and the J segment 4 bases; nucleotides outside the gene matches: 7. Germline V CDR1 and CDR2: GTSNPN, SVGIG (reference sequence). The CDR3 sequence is CAWSLQGARYEQYF. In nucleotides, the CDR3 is TGTGCCTGGAGTCTCCAGGGGGCCCGGTACGAGCAGTACTTC.

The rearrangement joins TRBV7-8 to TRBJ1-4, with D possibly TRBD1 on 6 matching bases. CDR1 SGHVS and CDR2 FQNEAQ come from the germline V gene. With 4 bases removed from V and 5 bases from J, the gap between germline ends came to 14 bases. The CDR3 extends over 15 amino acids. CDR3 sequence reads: CASSYATGDNEKLFF. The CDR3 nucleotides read TGTGCCAGCAGCTATGCGACAGGTGACAATGAAAAACTGTTTTTT. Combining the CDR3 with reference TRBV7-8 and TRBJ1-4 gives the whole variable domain GAGVSQSPRYKVAKRGQDVALRCDPISGHVSLFWYQQALGQGPEFLTYFQNEAQLDKSGLPSDRFFAERPEGSVSTLKIQRTQQEDSAVYLCASSYATGDNEKLFFGSGTQLSVL.

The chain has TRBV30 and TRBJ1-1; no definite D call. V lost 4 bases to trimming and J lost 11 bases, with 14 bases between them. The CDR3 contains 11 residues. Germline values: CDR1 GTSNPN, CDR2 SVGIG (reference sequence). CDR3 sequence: CAWKKGGWAFF. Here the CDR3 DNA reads TGTGCCTGGAAAAAGGGAGGCTGGGCTTTCTTT.

CDR3 bases: TGTGCCAGCAGTATACAGGGGCCCACCGGGGAGCTGTTTTTT. It encodes CASSIQGPTGELFF. The gene calls are TRBV6-5 and TRBJ2-2, with 7 nucleotides matching TRBD1. Trimming at V came to 5 bases and at J to 4 bases, leaving 4 bases not matched to a gene. The CDR3 consists of 14 residues. Per the germline V gene, CDR1 is MNHEY and CDR2 is SVGAGI.

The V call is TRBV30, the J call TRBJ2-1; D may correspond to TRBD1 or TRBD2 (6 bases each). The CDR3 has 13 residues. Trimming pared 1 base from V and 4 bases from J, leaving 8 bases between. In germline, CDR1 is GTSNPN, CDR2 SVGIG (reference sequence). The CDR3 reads CAWSGRGYNEQFF. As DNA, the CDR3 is TGTGCCTGGAGTGGGAGGGGGTACAATGAGCAGTTCTTC.

The CDR3 DNA sequence: TGCAGTGCTAAAAACACAGATACGCAGTATTTT. It codes for CSAKNTDTQYF. V gene TRBV20-1 combines with J gene TRBJ2-3; no definite D call. V shed 4 bases and J shed 2 bases, with 4 bases lying between them. This CDR3 has 11 amino acids. Per the germline V gene, CDR1 is DFQATT and CDR2 is SNEGSKA (reference sequence).

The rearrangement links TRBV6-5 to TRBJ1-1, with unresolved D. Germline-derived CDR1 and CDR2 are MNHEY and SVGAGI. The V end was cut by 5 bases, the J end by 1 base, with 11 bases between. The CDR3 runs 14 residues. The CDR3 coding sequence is TGTGCCAGCAGTCGCCCCACAAGGAACACTGAAGCTTTCTTT. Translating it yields CASSRPTRNTEAFF.